A selection of T cell receptor beta chains follows, all from one sample in a study of blood T cell repertoires in COVID-19. TCRdb's table, derived via immunoSEQ multiplex PCR, lists solely in-frame clones and lacks some. The repertoire includes roughly 100,000 clones, 70% to 80% of them detected once, and more than 5.5% sits in the top ten. Sequencing was carried out using peripheral blood. The receptors originated from an elderly man with COVID-19, enrolled during active disease. CDR3s include the opening cysteine and the closing phenylalanine or tryptophan. The D gene is left open where the match is weak. Size is omitted from some rows. Given values are once, few, many or a class for expanded clones.

>-|TRBJ2-7|-|TRBV21-1
CASSKRDREAEFSYEQYF
TGTGCCAGCAGCAAGAGGGACAGGGAGGCTGAATTCTCCTACGAGCAGTACTTC
>-|TRBJ2-2|TRBD2|TRBV5-1
CASSSTLAGMNTGELFF
TGCGCCAGCAGCTCGACCTTAGCGGGAATGAACACCGGGGAGCTGTTTTTT
>-|TRBJ1-1|-|TRBV12-3/TRBV12-4
CASSLRSHTEAFF
TGTGCCAGCAGTTTGAGGAGTCACACTGAAGCTTTCTTT
>-|TRBJ2-2|-|TRBV4-1
CASSLATGPNTGELFF
TGCGCCAGCAGCCTCGCGACAGGACCGAACACCGGGGAGCTGTTTTTT
>-|TRBJ1-5|-|TRBV7-2
CASSLVGVIQPQHF
TGTGCCAGCAGCTTAGTAGGGGTTATTCAGCCCCAGCATTTT
>-|TRBJ2-2|-|TRBV7-9
CASSYVRRATGELFF
TGTGCCAGCAGCTATGTCCGGAGGGCCACCGGGGAGCTGTTTTTT
>-|TRBJ2-1|TRBD2|TRBV24-1
CATSDFLGGMGLAGYNEQFF
TGTGCCACCAGTGATTTCCTGGGGGGCATGGGACTAGCGGGGTACAATGAGCAGTTCTTC
>-|TRBJ1-2|TRBD1|TRBV28
CATLYQGAVSGYTF
TGTGCCACCTTATATCAGGGGGCGGTCAGTGGCTACACCTTC
>-|TRBJ2-1|TRBD2|TRBV4-1
CASSQVGGRASQFF
TGCGCCAGCAGCCAAGTCGGCGGGAGGGCATCGCAGTTCTTC
>-|TRBJ2-2|-|TRBV2
CASRTGQNTGELFF
TGTGCCAGCAGGACGGGACAAAACACCGGGGAGCTGTTTTTT
>-|TRBJ2-4|TRBD1|TRBV10-3
CAISRGPPKNIQYF
TGTGCCATCAGCAGGGGGCCTCCTAAAAACATTCAGTACTTC
>-|TRBJ2-5|-|TRBV5-1
CASSLEWLQGGTQYF
TGCGCCAGCAGCTTGGAATGGCTCCAGGGGGGGACCCAGTACTTC
>once|TRBJ1-2|TRBD1|TRBV6-6
CASSPGTGSILYGYTF
TGTGCCAGCAGCCCCGGGACAGGGTCTATTCTCTATGGCTACACCTTC
>-|TRBJ2-5|TRBD1|TRBV3-1/TRBV3-2
CASSQMPRDRGKTQYF
TGTGCCAGCAGCCAAATGCCCCGGGACAGGGGGAAGACCCAGTACTTC
>-|TRBJ2-5|TRBD1|TRBV4-1
CASSRTGSQETQYF
TGCGCCAGCAGCCGGACAGGTTCCCAAGAGACCCAGTACTTC
>-|TRBJ1-1|TRBD1|TRBV29-1
CSVVGTGGLITEAFF
TGCAGCGTTGTCGGGACAGGGGGCCTGATCACTGAAGCTTTCTTT
>few|TRBJ2-2|-|TRBV5-1
CASSLDRGRGTGELFF
TGCGCCAGCAGCTTGGATAGGGGGAGAGGGACCGGGGAGCTGTTTTTT
>-|TRBJ2-7|TRBD2|TRBV27
CASSGLAGHEQYF
TGTGCCAGCAGTGGGCTAGCGGGACACGAGCAGTACTTC
>-|TRBJ2-3|TRBD1|TRBV28
CASKGALRDSSSTDTQYF
TGTGCCAGCAAGGGAGCCCTCCGGGACAGCTCTAGCACAGATACGCAGTATTTT
>-|TRBJ2-1|-|TRBV4-2
CASSQGLASYNEQFF
TGTGCCAGCAGCCAAGGGCTAGCATCTTACAATGAGCAGTTCTTC
>-|TRBJ1-5|-|TRBV27
CASSSLNQPQHF
TGTGCCAGCAGTTCCCTCAATCAGCCCCAGCATTTT
>-|TRBJ2-5|TRBD1|TRBV5-1
CASSLGGLETQYF
TGCGCCAGCAGCTTAGGGGGCTTGGAGACCCAGTACTTC
>once|TRBJ2-5|TRBD2|TRBV29-1
CSVPTSGSQETQYF
TGCAGCGTCCCTACTAGCGGGAGCCAAGAGACCCAGTACTTC
>-|TRBJ1-2|TRBD1|TRBV27
CASSRDRGYGGYTF
TGTGCCAGCAGCCGGGACAGGGGTTACGGCGGCTACACCTTC
>-|TRBJ1-2|-|TRBV28
CASSLAPDSGYTF
TGTGCCAGCAGTTTGGCCCCCGACTCTGGCTACACCTTC
>-|TRBJ2-7|TRBD2|TRBV2
CASSDRAGEIYEQYF
TGTGCCAGCAGTGATCGGGCGGGAGAAATCTACGAGCAGTACTTC
>-|TRBJ2-5|-|TRBV28
CATQGIGETQYF
TGTGCCACCCAGGGAATAGGGGAGACCCAGTACTTC
>-|TRBJ2-2|-|TRBV10-3
CAISESFGTGHNTGELFF
TGTGCCATCAGTGAGTCCTTCGGTACAGGTCATAACACCGGGGAGCTGTTTTTT
>-|TRBJ1-1|-|TRBV7-3
CASSSLGGNTEAFF
TGTGCCAGCAGCTCCTTGGGGGGAAACACTGAAGCTTTCTTT
>-|TRBJ2-7|TRBD1|TRBV5-4
CASSLSRDSGYEQYF
TGTGCCAGCAGCTTGAGCCGGGACAGTGGTTACGAGCAGTACTTC
>few|TRBJ2-7|TRBD1|TRBV27
CASTNPGTGVSYEQYF
TGTGCCAGCACCAATCCCGGGACAGGAGTGTCCTACGAGCAGTACTTC
>-|TRBJ2-3|TRBD2|TRBV2
CASSFSGMADTQYF
TGTGCCAGCAGTTTTAGCGGGATGGCAGATACGCAGTATTTT
>-|TRBJ2-3|-|TRBV24-1
CATSDWPSIDTQYF
TGTGCCACCAGTGATTGGCCCTCCATAGATACGCAGTATTTT
>-|TRBJ2-5|-|TRBV7-6
CASTPRPWRAARGETQYF
TGTGCCAGCACCCCTCGCCCGTGGAGGGCGGCTCGAGGAGAGACCCAGTACTTC
>few|TRBJ2-5|-|TRBV7-8
CASSLGGRTSRETQYF
TGTGCCAGCAGCTTAGGAGGGAGGACTTCGAGAGAGACCCAGTACTTC
>-|TRBJ2-5|TRBD1|TRBV24-1
CATSNPGQLGETQYF
TGTGCCACCAGTAACCCGGGACAGCTAGGAGAGACCCAGTACTTC
>-|TRBJ2-7|-|TRBV25-1
CASSEYRAVSYEQYF
TGTGCCAGCAGTGAATATAGAGCCGTCTCCTACGAGCAGTACTTC
>-|TRBJ1-3|-|TRBV15
CATSRDEDLSGNTIYF
TGTGCCACCAGCAGAGACGAGGACTTAAGTGGAAACACCATATATTTT
>-|TRBJ2-1|TRBD2|TRBV19
CASSIGGLAAPYNEQFF
TGTGCCAGTAGTATTGGCGGACTAGCGGCTCCTTACAATGAGCAGTTCTTC
>-|TRBJ2-1|-|TRBV7-3
CASSFYGSRMGDEQFF
TGTGCCAGCAGCTTCTACGGGAGCCGCATGGGGGATGAGCAGTTCTTC
>few|TRBJ1-4|TRBD1|TRBV7-2
CASSSTGANEKLFF
TGTGCCAGCAGCTCGACAGGGGCGAATGAAAAACTGTTTTTT
>-|TRBJ2-7|-|TRBV30
CAHSQGDEQYF
TGTGCCCACTCACAGGGCGACGAGCAGTACTTC
>once|TRBJ2-2|-|TRBV3-1/TRBV3-2
CASSLDSLNTGELFF
TGTGCCAGCAGCCTGGACAGCCTGAACACCGGGGAGCTGTTTTTT
>-|TRBJ1-5|TRBD1|TRBV4-2
CASSQAQGQDYQPQHF
TGTGCCAGCAGCCAAGCACAGGGACAGGATTATCAGCCCCAGCATTTT
>-|TRBJ1-1|-|TRBV27
CASSFGGYGTEAFF
TGTGCCAGCAGTTTTGGAGGGTACGGCACTGAAGCTTTCTTT
>few|TRBJ1-1|-|TRBV29-1
CSVAAGSTEAFF
TGCAGCGTTGCTGCAGGGTCCACTGAAGCTTTCTTT
>-|TRBJ2-7|TRBD1|TRBV7-9
CASSLPQTGNYEQYF
TGTGCCAGCAGCCTCCCTCAGACAGGGAACTACGAGCAGTACTTC
>-|TRBJ2-1|TRBD2|TRBV19
CASSLWGGARSSYNEQFF
TGTGCCAGTAGTTTATGGGGGGGAGCACGTTCCTCCTACAATGAGCAGTTCTTC
>-|TRBJ2-2|TRBD1|TRBV6-5
CASSYSGTATGELFF
TGTGCCAGCAGTTACTCGGGGACAGCTACCGGGGAGCTGTTTTTT
>-|TRBJ2-1|TRBD2|TRBV7-7
CASSLRTSGRRYNEQFF
TGTGCTAGCAGCCTACGGACTAGCGGGAGACGGTACAATGAGCAGTTCTTC
>-|TRBJ2-1|TRBD2|TRBV9
CASSERLAVYNEQFF
TGTGCCAGCAGCGAGAGACTAGCGGTTTACAATGAGCAGTTCTTC
>-|TRBJ1-4|-|TRBV27
CASSDQGRDKEKLFF
TGTGCCAGCTCCGACCAGGGCCGAGACAAAGAAAAACTGTTTTTT
>-|TRBJ1-2|-|TRBV12-3/TRBV12-4
CASSLRTDYGYTF
TGTGCCAGCAGTTTAAGGACAGACTATGGCTACACCTTC
>-|TRBJ2-1|-|TRBV24-1
CATSDLAGPSYNEQFF
TGTGCCACCAGTGATTTGGCGGGACCCTCCTACAATGAGCAGTTCTTC
>-|TRBJ1-5|TRBD1|TRBV3-1/TRBV3-2
CASSQGQGGNQPQHF
TGTGCCAGCAGCCAGGGACAGGGTGGCAATCAGCCCCAGCATTTT